Each of the 6 T cell receptor beta chains below was sequenced from the same sample in a study of cytomegalovirus exposure and HLA in healthy donors. With 60 Vbeta and 13 Jbeta primers, the PCR was carried out. The repertoire was sequenced with immunoSEQ multiplex PCR; TCRdb's copy has only in-frame clones and lacks some. The sample has under 95,000 clones, 6.5% to 8% seen once. What was sequenced was PBMCs. All receptors derive from a man in his forties or fifties in good health and CMV-seronegative.

This clone came up a few times. The rearrangement uses TRBV27 and TRBJ1-5, with 7 bases lining up with TRBD1. The CDR3 covers 14 residues. Germline CDR1 and CDR2: MNHEY and SMNVEV (reference sequence). V gave up 6 bases and J gave up 5 bases; unmatched junction bases: 7. CDR3 bases: TGTGCCAGCAGATTGACAGGGAACCATCAGCCCCAGCATTTT. Translation: CASRLTGNHQPQHF.

The chain uses TRBV5-6 and TRBJ2-1; D not resolved. Germline V gene data show CDR1 as SGHDT and CDR2 as YYEEEE. The CDR3 covers 12 residues. V shed 4 bases and J shed 10 bases, with 12 bases lying between them. CDR3 sequence (DNA): TGTGCCAGCAGCCCGGGTGCTAACGAGCAGTTCTTC. Translated: CASSPGANEQFF.

A few counts support this clone. V gene TRBV19 combines with J gene TRBJ1-5; D is unclear. Looked up from germline, CDR1 is LNHDA and CDR2 is SQIVND (reference sequence). This CDR3 is 17 amino acids long. V dropped 0 bases and J dropped 0 bases, with 12 bases sitting between them. As DNA, the CDR3 is TGTGCCAGTAGTATAGACATCTCGGGGTTTAGCAATCAGCCCCAGCATTTT. Its translation is CASSIDISGFSNQPQHF. The full variable domain, in which reference TRBV19 and TRBJ1-5 provide the parts outside the CDR3, is DGGITQSPKYLFRKEGQNVTLSCEQNLNHDAMYWYRQDPGQGLRLIYYSQIVNDFQKGDIAEGYSVSREKKESFPLTVTSAQKNPTAFYLCASSIDISGFSNQPQHFGDGTRLSIL.

CDR3: CASSLYRGNTGELFF. The CDR3 DNA follows: TGTGCCAGCAGCCTCTATAGGGGGAACACCGGGGAGCTGTTTTTT. The V and J genes are TRBV2 and TRBJ2-2; maybe TRBD1 (5 bases). With 6 bases removed from V and 1 base from J, the gap between germline ends came to 12 bases. The CDR3 has 15 amino acids. Germline V gene sequence: CDR1 SNHLY, CDR2 FYNNEI.

The V and J genes are TRBV7-2 and TRBJ2-5, with D unclear. The CDR3 sequence is 13 residues long. The germline CDR1 and CDR2 sequences are SGHTA and FQGNSA. With 4 bases removed from V and 5 bases from J, the gap between germline ends came to 11 bases. The CDR3 is CASSYPARETQYF. DNA for the CDR3: TGTGCCAGCAGCTACCCCGCCCGGGAGACCCAGTACTTC. Supplemented by reference TRBV7-2 and TRBJ2-5, the full variable domain reads GAGVSQSPSNKVTEKGKDVELRCDPISGHTALYWYRQSLGQGLEFLIYFQGNSAPDKSGLPSDRFSAERTGGSVSTLTIQRTQQEDSAVYLCASSYPARETQYFGPGTRLLVL.

This clone has more than one count but fewer than ten. The chain has TRBV7-9 and TRBJ2-3, with 12 positions matching TRBD2. The CDR3 extends over 19 amino acids. Per germline, CDR1 SEHNR and CDR2 FQNEAQ (reference sequence). Trimming removed 5 bases from V and 2 bases from J; junction bases left unmatched: 14. CDR3 residues: CASSLLIPSGGGITDTQYF. The DNA for the CDR3 is TGTGCCAGCAGCCTACTCATTCCTAGCGGGGGGGGGATCACAGATACGCAGTATTTT.